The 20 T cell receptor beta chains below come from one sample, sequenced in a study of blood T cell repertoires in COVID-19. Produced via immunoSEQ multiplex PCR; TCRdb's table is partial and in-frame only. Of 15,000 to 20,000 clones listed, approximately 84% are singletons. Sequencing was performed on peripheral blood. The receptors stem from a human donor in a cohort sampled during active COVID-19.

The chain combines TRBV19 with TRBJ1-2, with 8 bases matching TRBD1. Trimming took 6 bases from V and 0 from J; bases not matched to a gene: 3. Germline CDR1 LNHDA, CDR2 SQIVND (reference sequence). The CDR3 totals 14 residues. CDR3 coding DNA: TGTGCCAGTAGATGGACAGGGTCTAACTATGGCTACACCTTC. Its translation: CASRWTGSNYGYTF.

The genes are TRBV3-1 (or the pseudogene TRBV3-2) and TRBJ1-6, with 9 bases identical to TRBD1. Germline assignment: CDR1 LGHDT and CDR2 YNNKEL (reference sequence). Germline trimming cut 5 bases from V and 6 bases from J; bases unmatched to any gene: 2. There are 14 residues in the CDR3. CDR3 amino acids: CASSKGQGNSPLHF. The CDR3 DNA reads TGTGCCAGCAGCAAGGGACAGGGTAATTCACCCCTCCACTTT.

The CDR3 nucleotides read TGTGCCAGCAGACCCGGCGCAGGGAATGGCTACACCTTC. It codes for CASRPGAGNGYTF. V gene TRBV27 combines with J gene TRBJ1-2, with a possible D match to TRBD1 (5 bases). The V and J ends lost 6 bases and 6 bases respectively, with 14 bases between them. Germline assignment: CDR1 MNHEY and CDR2 SMNVEV (reference sequence). The CDR3 is made up of 13 amino acids.

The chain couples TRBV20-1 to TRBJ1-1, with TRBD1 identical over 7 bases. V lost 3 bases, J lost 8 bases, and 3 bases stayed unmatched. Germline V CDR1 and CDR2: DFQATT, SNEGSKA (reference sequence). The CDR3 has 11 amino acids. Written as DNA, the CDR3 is TGCAGTGCTAGCGCGACAGGGGAAGCTTTCTTT. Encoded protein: CSASATGEAFF.

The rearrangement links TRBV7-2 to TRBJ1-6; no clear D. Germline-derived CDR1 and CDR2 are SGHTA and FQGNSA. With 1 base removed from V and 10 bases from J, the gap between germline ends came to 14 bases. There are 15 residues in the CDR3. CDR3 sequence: CASSLVSGSGSPLHF. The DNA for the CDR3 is TGTGCCAGCAGCTTAGTGTCAGGATCGGGGTCACCCCTCCACTTT.

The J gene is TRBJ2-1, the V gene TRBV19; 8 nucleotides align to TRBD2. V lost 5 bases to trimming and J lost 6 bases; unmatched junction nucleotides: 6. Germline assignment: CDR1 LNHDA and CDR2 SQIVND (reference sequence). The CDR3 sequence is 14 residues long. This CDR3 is CASSPAGVFNEQFF. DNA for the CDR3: TGTGCCAGTAGTCCAGCGGGAGTTTTCAATGAGCAGTTCTTC.

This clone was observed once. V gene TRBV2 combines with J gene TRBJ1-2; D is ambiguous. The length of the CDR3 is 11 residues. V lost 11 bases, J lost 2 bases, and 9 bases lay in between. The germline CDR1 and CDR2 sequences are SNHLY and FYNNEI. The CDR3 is CAWRRNYGYTF. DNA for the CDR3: TGTGCCTGGCGGAGGAACTATGGCTACACCTTC.

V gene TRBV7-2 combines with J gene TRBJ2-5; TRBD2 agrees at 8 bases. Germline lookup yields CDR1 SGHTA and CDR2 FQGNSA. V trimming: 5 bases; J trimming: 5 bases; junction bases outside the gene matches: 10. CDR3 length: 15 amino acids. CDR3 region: CASSHVSGMGETQYF. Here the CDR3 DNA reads TGTGCCAGCAGCCACGTTAGCGGGATGGGGGAGACCCAGTACTTC.

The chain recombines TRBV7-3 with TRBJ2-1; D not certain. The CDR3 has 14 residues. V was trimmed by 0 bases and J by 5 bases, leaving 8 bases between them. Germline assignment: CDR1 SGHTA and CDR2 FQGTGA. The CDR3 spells CASSLTRNDNEQFF. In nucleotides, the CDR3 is TGTGCCAGCAGCTTAACGCGTAATGACAATGAGCAGTTCTTC. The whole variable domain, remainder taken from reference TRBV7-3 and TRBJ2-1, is GAGVSQTPSNKVTEKGKYVELRCDPISGHTALYWYRQSLGQGPEFLIYFQGTGAADDSGLPNDRFFAVRPEGSVSTLKIQRTERGDSAVYLCASSLTRNDNEQFFGPGTRLTVL.

The CDR3 reads CASSPPSRVAFF. The DNA for the CDR3 is TGTGCCAGCTCACCACCGAGCAGGGTGGCTTTCTTT. V and J are TRBV18 and TRBJ1-1; D might be TRBD1 (5 bases). The CDR3 length is 12 residues. Trimming removed 0 bases at V and 11 bases at J, with 10 bases between. The V gene's germline CDR1 is KGHSH and CDR2 LQKENI.

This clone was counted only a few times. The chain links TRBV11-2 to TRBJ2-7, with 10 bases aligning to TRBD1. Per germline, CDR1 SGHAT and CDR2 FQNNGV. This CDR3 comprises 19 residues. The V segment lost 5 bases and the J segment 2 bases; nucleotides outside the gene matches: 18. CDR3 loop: CASSDDRGLSSTNPYEQYF. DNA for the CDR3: TGTGCCAGCAGCGATGACAGGGGGCTTTCCTCGACTAACCCCTACGAGCAGTACTTC.

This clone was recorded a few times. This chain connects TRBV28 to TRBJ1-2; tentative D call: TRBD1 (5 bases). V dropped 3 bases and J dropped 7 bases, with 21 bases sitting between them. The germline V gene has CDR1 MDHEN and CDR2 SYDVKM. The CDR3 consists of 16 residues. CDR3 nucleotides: TGTGCCAGCAGTTTTGTGGCAGGGTCTTTGAGTTTTGGCTACACCTTC. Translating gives CASSFVAGSLSFGYTF.

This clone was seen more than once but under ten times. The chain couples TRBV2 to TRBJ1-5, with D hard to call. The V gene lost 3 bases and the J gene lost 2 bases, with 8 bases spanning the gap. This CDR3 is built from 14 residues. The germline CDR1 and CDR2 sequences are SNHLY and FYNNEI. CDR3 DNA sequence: TGTGCCAGCAGTGACAACTTCGGCAATCAGCCCCAGCATTTT. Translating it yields CASSDNFGNQPQHF.

The CDR3 region is CASRLGGQGSEKLFF. The CDR3 DNA sequence: TGTGCCAGCAGACTCGGGGGACAGGGAAGTGAAAAACTGTTTTTT. The V call is TRBV4-2, the J call TRBJ1-4; 9 bases are shared with TRBD1. The CDR3 covers 15 residues. CDR1 is LGHNA, CDR2 YNFKEQ, per germline. V dropped 6 bases and J dropped 7; count of bases not matched to a gene: 9.

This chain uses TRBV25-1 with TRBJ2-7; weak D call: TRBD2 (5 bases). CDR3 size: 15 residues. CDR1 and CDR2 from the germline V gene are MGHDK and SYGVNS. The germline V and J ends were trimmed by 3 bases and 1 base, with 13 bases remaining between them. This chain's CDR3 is CASSERVGGSYEQYF. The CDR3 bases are TGTGCCAGCAGTGAGCGGGTGGGTGGTTCCTACGAGCAGTACTTC.

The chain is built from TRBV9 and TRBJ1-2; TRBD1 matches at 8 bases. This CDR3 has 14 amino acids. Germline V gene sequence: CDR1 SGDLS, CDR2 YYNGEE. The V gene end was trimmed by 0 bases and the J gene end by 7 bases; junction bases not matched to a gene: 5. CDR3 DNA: TGTGCCAGCAGCGTAGGACAGGGGATGAGTGGCTACACCTTC. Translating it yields CASSVGQGMSGYTF.

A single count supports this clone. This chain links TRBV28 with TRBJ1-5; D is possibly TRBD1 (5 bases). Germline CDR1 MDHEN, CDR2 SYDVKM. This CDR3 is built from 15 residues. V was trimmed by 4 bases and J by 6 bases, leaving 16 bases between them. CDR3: CASSYSWGGSQPQHF. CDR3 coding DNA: TGTGCCAGCAGTTATTCTTGGGGGGGTAGTCAGCCCCAGCATTTT. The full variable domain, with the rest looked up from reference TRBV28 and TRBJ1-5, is DVKVTQSSRYLVKRTGEKVFLECVQDMDHENMFWYRQDPGLGLRLIYFSYDVKMKEKGDIPEGYSVSREKKERFSLILESASTNQTSMYLCASSYSWGGSQPQHFGDGTRLSIL.

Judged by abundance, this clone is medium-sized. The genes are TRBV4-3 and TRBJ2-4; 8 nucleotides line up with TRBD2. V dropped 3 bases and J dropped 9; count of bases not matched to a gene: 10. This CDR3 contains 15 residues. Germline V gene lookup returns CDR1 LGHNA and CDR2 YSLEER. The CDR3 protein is CASSQLVRGGTIQYF. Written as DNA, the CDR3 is TGCGCCAGCAGCCAGCTAGTTCGGGGGGGAACCATTCAGTACTTC.

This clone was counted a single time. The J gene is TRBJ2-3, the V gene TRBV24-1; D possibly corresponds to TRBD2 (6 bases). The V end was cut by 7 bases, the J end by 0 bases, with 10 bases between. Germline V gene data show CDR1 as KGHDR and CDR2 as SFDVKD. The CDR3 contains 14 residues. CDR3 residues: CATRASVSTDTQYF. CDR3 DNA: TGTGCCACCAGAGCTAGCGTGAGCACAGATACGCAGTATTTT.

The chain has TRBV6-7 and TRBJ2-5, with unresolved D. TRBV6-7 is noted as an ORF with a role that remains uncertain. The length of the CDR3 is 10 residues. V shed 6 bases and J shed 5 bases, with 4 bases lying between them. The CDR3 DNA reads TGTGCCAGCAGCTTGGAGACCCAGTACTTC. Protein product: CASSLETQYF.